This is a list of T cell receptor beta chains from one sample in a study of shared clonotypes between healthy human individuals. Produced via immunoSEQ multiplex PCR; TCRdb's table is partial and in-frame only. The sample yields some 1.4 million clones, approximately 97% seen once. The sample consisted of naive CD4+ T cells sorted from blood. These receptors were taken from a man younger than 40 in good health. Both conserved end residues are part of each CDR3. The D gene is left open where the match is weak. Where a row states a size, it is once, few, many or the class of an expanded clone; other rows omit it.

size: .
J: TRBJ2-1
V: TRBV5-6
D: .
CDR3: CASSLTLASFTYNEQFF
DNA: TGTGCCAGCAGCTTGACTCTTGCTAGTTTCACCTACAATGAGCAGTTCTTC

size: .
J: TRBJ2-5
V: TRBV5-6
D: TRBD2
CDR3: CASSLLTSGYQETQYF
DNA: TGTGCCAGCAGCTTGTTAACTAGCGGGTACCAAGAGACCCAGTACTTC

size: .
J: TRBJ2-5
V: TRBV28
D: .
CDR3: CASIGRPRQETQYF
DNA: TGTGCCAGCATTGGGAGACCCCGGCAAGAGACCCAGTACTTC

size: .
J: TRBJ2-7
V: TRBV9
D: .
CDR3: CASSPQLRFHEQYF
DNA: TGTGCCAGCAGCCCACAGTTGCGGTTCCACGAGCAGTACTTC

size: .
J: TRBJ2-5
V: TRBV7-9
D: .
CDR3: CASSLESGGEETQYF
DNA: TGTGCCAGCAGCTTAGAGTCTGGGGGTGAAGAGACCCAGTACTTC

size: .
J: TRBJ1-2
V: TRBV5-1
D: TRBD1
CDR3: CASSYTTGQNDGYTF
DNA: TGCGCCAGCAGTTATACAACGGGACAGAACGATGGCTACACCTTC

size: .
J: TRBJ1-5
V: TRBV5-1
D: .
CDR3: CASSLGTNAAQHF
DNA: TGCGCCAGCAGCCTGGGGACAAACGCAGCCCAGCATTTT

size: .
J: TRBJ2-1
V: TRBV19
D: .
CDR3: CASSMRHLSYNEQFF
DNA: TGTGCCAGTAGTATGAGACACCTTTCCTACAATGAGCAGTTCTTC

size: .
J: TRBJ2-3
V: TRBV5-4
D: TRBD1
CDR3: CASSNRGRTDTQYF
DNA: TGTGCCAGCAGTAACAGGGGGAGAACAGATACGCAGTATTTT

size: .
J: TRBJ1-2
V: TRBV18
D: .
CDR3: CASSPENGRDYGYTF
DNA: TGTGCCAGCTCACCGGAGAACGGGAGGGACTATGGCTACACCTTC

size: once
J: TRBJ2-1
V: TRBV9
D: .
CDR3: CASSPRGQDSSYNEQFF
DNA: TGTGCCAGCAGCCCGAGGGGCCAAGATAGCTCCTACAATGAGCAGTTCTTC

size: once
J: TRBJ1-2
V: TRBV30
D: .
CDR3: CAWSRGQGNTF
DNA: TGTGCCTGGAGTAGGGGTCAGGGAAACACCTTC

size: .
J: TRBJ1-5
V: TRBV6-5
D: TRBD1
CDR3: CASSTGGRNQPQHF
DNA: TGTGCCAGCAGTACAGGGGGCCGCAATCAGCCCCAGCATTTT

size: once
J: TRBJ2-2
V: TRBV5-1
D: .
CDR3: CASSFVGKQNTGELFF
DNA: TGCGCCAGCAGCTTTGTAGGAAAACAGAACACCGGGGAGCTGTTTTTT

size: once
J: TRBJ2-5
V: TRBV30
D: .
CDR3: CAWSVNRETQYF
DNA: TGTGCCTGGAGTGTAAATCGGGAGACCCAGTACTTC

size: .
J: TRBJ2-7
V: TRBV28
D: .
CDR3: CASSFPQTYEQYF
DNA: TGTGCCAGCAGTTTTCCGCAAACCTACGAGCAGTACTTC

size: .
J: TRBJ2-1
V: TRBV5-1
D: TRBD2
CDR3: CASSLVATSGAGEQFF
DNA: TGCGCCAGCAGCTTGGTAGCAACTAGCGGGGCAGGTGAGCAGTTCTTC

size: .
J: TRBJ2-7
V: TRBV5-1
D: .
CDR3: CASSLAGRPLALYEQYF
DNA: TGCGCCAGCAGCTTGGCTGGCAGGCCCCTCGCCCTTTACGAGCAGTACTTC

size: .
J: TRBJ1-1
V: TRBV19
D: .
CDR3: CASSIIPPGRTLGTEAFF
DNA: TGTGCCAGTAGTATAATCCCACCGGGGCGGACTTTGGGCACTGAAGCTTTCTTT

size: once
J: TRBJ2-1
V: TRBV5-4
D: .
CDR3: CASSRRGSYNEQFF
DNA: TGTGCCAGCAGCCGGAGGGGATCCTACAATGAGCAGTTCTTC

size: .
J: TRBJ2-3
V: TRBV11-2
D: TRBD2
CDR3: CASSSAGLAGITDTQYF
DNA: TGTGCCAGCAGCTCCGCGGGACTAGCGGGGATCACAGATACGCAGTATTTT

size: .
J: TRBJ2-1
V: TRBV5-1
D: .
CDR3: CASTPEAELYNEQFF
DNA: TGCGCCAGCACCCCCGAAGCGGAGCTCTACAATGAGCAGTTCTTC

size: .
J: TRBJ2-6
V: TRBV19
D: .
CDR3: CASSRTTRGGANVLTF
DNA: TGTGCCAGTAGTAGGACTACCCGAGGGGGGGCCAACGTCCTGACTTTC

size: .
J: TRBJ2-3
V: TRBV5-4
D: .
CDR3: CASSADTHTDTQYF
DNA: TGTGCCAGCAGCGCAGATACCCACACAGATACGCAGTATTTT

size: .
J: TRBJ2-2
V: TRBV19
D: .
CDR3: CASSIGWGAFTGELFF
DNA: TGTGCCAGTAGTATAGGTTGGGGGGCGTTCACCGGGGAGCTGTTTTTT

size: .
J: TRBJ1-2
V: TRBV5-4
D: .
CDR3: CASSLQGTRGSTF
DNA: TGTGCCAGCAGCTTGCAAGGGACAAGAGGGTCCACCTTC

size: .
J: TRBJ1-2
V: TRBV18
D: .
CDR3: CASSQGQHYGYTF
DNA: TGTGCCAGCTCACAAGGACAGCACTATGGCTACACCTTC

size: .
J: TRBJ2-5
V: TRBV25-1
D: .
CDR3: CASSEFDHQETQYF
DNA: TGTGCCAGCAGTGAATTTGACCACCAAGAGACCCAGTACTTC

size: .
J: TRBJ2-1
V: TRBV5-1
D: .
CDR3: CASRRDSIFRNEQFF
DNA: TGCGCCAGCAGAAGGGACTCCATCTTCCGGAATGAGCAGTTCTTC

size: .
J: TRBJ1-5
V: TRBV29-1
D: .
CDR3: CSVVVGLGGYSNQPQHF
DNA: TGCAGCGTTGTAGTGGGGCTGGGGGGTTATAGCAATCAGCCCCAGCATTTT

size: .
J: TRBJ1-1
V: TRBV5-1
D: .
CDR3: CASSSTDSRGTEAFF
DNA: TGCGCCAGCAGCTCCACGGACAGTCGAGGCACTGAAGCTTTCTTT

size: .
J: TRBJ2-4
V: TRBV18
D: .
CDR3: CASSPGANKNIQYF
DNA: TGTGCCAGCTCACCAGGGGCCAACAAAAACATTCAGTACTTC

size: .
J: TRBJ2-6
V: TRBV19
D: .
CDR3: CASSIGQHSGANVLTF
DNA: TGTGCCAGTAGTATCGGACAGCACTCTGGGGCCAACGTCCTGACTTTC

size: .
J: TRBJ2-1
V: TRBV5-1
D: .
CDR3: CASSLVGWDNEQFF
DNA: TGCGCCAGCAGCTTGGTAGGATGGGACAATGAGCAGTTCTTC

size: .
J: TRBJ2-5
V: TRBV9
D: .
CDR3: CASSVAAPGQETQYF
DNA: TGTGCCAGCAGCGTAGCGGCCCCAGGCCAGGAGACCCAGTACTTC

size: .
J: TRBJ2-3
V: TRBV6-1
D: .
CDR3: CASSLRTADTQYF
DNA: TGTGCCAGCAGTCTACGAACGGCAGATACGCAGTATTTT

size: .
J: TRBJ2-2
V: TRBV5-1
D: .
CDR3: CASSLHMVANTGELFF
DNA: TGCGCCAGCAGCTTGCATATGGTAGCGAACACCGGGGAGCTGTTTTTT

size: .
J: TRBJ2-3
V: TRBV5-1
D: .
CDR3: CASSLGGVDTDTQYF
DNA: TGCGCCAGCAGCTTGGGGGGCGTAGACACAGATACGCAGTATTTT

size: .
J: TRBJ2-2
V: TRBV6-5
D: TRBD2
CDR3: CASSYSRLAGVELFF
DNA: TGTGCCAGCAGTTACTCGAGGCTAGCGGGAGTAGAGCTGTTTTTT

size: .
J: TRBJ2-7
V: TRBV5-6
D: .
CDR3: CASSSDYEQYF
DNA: TGTGCCAGCAGCTCAGATTACGAGCAGTACTTC

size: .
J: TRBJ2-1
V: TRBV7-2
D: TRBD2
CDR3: CASTTSGLAGLGLFF
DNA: TGTGCCAGCACCACCTCGGGACTAGCGGGCCTTGGGCTGTTCTTC

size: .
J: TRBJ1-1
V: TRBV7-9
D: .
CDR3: CASSFRPRDTEAFF
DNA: TGTGCCAGCAGCTTTCGGCCCAGGGACACTGAAGCTTTCTTT